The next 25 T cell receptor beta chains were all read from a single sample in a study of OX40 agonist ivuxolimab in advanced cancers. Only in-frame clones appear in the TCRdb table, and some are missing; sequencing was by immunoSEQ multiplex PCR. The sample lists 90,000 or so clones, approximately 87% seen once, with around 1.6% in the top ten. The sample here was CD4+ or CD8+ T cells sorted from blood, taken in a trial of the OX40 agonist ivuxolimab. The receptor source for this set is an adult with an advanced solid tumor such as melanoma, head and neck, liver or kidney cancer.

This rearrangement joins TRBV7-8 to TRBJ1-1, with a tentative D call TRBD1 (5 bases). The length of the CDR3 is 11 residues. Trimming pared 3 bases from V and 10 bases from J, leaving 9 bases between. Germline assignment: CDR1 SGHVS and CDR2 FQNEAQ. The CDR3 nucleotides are TGTGCCAGCAGCTTCGACAGACGAGCTTTCTTT. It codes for CASSFDRRAFF.

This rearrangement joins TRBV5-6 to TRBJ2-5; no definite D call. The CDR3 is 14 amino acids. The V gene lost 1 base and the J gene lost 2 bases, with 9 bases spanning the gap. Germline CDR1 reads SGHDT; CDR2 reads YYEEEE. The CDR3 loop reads CASSLLSNQETQYF. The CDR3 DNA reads TGTGCCAGCAGCTTGCTCTCGAATCAAGAGACCCAGTACTTC.

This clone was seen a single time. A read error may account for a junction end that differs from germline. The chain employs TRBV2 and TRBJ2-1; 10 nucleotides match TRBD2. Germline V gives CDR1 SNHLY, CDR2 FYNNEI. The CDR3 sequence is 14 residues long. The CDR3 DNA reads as TGTACCAGCAGTGGGCTAGCGGGAGTGGATGAGCAGTTCTTC. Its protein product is CTSSGLAGVDEQFF.

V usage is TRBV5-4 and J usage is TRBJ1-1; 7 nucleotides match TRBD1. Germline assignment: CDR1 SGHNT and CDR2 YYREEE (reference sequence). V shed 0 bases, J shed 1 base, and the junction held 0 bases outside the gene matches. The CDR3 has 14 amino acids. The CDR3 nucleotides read TGTGCCAGCAGCTTGGGGGACAGGAACACTGAAGCTTTCTTT. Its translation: CASSLGDRNTEAFF.

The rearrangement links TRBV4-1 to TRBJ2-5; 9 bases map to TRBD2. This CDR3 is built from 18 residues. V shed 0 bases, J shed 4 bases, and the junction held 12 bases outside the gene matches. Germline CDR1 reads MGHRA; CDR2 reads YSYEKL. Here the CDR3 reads CASSQDGREGRRTETQYF. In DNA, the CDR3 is TGCGCCAGCAGCCAAGATGGGCGGGAGGGCCGGAGAACAGAGACCCAGTACTTC.

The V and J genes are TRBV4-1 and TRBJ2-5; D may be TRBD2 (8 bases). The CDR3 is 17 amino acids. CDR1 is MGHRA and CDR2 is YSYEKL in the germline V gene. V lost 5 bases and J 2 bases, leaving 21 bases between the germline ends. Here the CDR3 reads CASSFEGASGGQETQYF. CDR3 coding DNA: TGCGCCAGCAGCTTCGAGGGGGCGAGCGGGGGTCAAGAGACCCAGTACTTC.

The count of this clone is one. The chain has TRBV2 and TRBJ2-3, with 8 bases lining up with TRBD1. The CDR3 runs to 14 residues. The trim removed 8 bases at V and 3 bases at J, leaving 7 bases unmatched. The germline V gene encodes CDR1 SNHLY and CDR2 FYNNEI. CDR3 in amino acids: CASLGQGFTDTQYF. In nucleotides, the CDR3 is TGTGCCAGCCTTGGACAGGGCTTTACAGATACGCAGTATTTT.

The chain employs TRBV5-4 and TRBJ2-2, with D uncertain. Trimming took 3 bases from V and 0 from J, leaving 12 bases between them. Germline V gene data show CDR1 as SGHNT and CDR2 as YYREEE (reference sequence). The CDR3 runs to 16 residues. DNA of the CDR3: TGTGCCAGCAGCTCAAAGCTAACAGCGAACACCGGGGAGCTGTTTTTT. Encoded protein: CASSSKLTANTGELFF. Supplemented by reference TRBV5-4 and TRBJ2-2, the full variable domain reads ETGVTQSPTHLIKTRGQQVTLRCSSQSGHNTVSWYQQALGQGPQFIFQYYREEENGRGNFPPRFSGLQFPNYSSELNVNALELDDSALYLCASSSKLTANTGELFFGEGSRLTVL.

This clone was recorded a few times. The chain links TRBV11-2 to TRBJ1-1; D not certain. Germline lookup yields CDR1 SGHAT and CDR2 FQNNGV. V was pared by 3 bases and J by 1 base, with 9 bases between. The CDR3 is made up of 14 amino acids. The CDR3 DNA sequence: TGTGCCAGCAGCTTGGGCAGAACGAACACTGAAGCTTTCTTT. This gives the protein CASSLGRTNTEAFF. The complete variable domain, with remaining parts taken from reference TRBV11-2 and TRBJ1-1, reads EAGVAQSPRYKIIEKRQSVAFWCNPISGHATLYWYQQILGQGPKLLIQFQNNGVVDDSQLPKDRFSAERLKGVDSTLKIQPAKLEDSAVYLCASSLGRTNTEAFFGQGTRLTVV.

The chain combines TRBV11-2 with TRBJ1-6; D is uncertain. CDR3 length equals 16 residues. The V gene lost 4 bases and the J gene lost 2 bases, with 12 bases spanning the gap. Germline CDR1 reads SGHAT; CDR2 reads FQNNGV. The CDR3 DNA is TGTGCCAGCAGCTCCACTGCGGGGACCTATAATTCACCCCTCCACTTT. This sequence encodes CASSSTAGTYNSPLHF.

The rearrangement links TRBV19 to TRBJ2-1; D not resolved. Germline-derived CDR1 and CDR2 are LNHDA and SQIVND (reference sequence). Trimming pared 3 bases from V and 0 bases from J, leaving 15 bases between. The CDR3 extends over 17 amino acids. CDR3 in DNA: TGTGCCAGTAGTATCGGCAGGCTTAGGAGCTCCTACAATGAGCAGTTCTTC. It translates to CASSIGRLRSSYNEQFF.

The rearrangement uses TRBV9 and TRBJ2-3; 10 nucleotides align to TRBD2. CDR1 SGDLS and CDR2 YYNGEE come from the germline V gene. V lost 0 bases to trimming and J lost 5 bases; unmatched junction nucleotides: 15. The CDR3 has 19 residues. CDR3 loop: CASSVAAGPAGGRGDTQYF. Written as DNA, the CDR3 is TGTGCCAGCAGCGTAGCGGCAGGGCCAGCGGGAGGGCGGGGAGATACGCAGTATTTT.

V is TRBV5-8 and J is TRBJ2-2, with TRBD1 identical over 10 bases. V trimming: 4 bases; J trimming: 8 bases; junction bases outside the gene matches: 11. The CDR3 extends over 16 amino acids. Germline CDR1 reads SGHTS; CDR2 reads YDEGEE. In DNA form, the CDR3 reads TGTGCCAGCAGCAGAGACAGGGGGCTGTTTCGTGGGGAGCTGTTTTTT. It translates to CASSRDRGLFRGELFF.

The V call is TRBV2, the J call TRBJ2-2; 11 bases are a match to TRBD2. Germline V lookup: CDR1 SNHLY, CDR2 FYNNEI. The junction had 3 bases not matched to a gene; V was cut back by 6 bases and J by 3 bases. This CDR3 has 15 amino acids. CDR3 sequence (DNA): TGTGCCAGCAGCGCTAGCGGGGGGTACACCGGGGAGCTGTTTTTT. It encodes CASSASGGYTGELFF.

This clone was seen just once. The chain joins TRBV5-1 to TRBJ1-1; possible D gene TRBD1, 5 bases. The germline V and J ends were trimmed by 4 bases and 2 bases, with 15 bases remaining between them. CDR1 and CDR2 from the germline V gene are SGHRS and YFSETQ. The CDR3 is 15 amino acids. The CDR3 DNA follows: TGCGCCAGCAGCCGAAACCAGGGTGGTAACACTGAAGCTTTCTTT. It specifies CASSRNQGGNTEAFF.

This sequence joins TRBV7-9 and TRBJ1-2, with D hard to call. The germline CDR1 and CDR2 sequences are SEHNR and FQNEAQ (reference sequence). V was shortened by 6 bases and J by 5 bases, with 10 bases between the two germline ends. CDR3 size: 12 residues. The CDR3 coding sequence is TGTGCCAGCAGTGCCTTAGGGTATGGCTACACCTTC. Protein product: CASSALGYGYTF. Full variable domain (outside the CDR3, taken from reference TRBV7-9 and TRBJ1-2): DTGVSQNPRHKITKRGQNVTFRCDPISEHNRLYWYRQTLGQGPEFLTYFQNEAQLEKSRLLSDRFSAERPKGSFSTLEIQRTEQGDSAMYLCASSALGYGYTFGSGTRLTVV.

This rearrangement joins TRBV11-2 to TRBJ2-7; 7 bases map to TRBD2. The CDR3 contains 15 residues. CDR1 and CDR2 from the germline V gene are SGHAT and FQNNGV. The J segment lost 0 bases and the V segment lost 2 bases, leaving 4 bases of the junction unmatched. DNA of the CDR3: TGTGCCAGCAGCTTACAGCGGGGCCTCTCCTACGAGCAGTACTTC. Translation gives CASSLQRGLSYEQYF.

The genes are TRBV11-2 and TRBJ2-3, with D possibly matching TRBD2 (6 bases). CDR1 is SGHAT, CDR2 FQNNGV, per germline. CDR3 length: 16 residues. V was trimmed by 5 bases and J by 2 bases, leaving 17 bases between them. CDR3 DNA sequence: TGTGCCAGCAGCCTGAGGTGGCGGGACGACACAGATACGCAGTATTTT. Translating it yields CASSLRWRDDTDTQYF.

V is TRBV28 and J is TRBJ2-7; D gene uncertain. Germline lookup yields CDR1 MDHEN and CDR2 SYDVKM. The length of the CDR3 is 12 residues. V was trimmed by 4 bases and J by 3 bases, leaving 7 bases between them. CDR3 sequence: CASSSGNYEQYF. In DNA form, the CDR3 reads TGTGCCAGCAGTTCGGGCAACTACGAGCAGTACTTC. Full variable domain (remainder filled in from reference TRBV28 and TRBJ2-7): DVKVTQSSRYLVKRTGEKVFLECVQDMDHENMFWYRQDPGLGLRLIYFSYDVKMKEKGDIPEGYSVSREKKERFSLILESASTNQTSMYLCASSSGNYEQYFGPGTRLTVT.

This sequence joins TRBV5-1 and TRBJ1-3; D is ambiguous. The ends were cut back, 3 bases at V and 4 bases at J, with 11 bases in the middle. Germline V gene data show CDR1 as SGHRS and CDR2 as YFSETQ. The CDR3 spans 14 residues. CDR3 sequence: CASSSALEGNTIYF. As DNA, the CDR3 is TGCGCCAGCAGCTCAGCCCTTGAGGGAAACACCATATATTTT.

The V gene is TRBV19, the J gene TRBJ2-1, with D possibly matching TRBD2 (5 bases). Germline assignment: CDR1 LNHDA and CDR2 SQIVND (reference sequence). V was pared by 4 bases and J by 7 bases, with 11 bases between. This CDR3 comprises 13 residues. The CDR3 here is CASSSARGNEQFF. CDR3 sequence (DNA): TGTGCCAGTAGTAGCGCCAGAGGGAATGAGCAGTTCTTC.

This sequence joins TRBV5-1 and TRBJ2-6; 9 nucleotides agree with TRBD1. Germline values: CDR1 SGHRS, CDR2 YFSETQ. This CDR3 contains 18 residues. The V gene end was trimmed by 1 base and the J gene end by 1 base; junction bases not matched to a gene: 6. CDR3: CASSLTGTGMSGANVLTF. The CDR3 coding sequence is TGCGCCAGCAGCTTGACAGGGACAGGGATGTCTGGGGCCAACGTCCTGACTTTC.

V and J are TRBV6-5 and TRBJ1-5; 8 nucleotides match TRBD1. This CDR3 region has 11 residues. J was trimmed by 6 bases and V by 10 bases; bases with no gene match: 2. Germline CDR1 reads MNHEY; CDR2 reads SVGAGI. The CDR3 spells CATQGAQPQHF. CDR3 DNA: TGTGCCACCCAGGGGGCTCAGCCCCAGCATTTT.

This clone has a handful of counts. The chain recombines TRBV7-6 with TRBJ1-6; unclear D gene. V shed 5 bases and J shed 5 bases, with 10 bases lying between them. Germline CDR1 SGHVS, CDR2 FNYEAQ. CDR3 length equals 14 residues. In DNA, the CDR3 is TGTGCCAGCAGCGCCTTACGGAATAATTCACCCCTCCACTTT. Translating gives CASSALRNNSPLHF.

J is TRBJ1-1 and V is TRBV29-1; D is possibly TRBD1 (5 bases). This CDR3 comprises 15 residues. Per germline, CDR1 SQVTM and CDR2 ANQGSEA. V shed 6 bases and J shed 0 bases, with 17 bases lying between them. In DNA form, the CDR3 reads TGCAGCGTGGTGGGGGGGACGGATTTGAACACTGAAGCTTTCTTT. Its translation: CSVVGGTDLNTEAFF.